This T cell receptor (beta chain) was sequenced for a study of OX40 agonist ivuxolimab in advanced cancers. Germline lookup yields CDR1 SGHTA and CDR2 FQGNSA. The CDR3 covers 14 residues. Germline trimming cut 5 bases from V and 10 bases from J; bases unmatched to any gene: 8. Study conclusions and caveats: CD8+ T cells showed, on average, more clonal expansion than CD4+ cells.

On this clone itself: Its cognate antigen is unknown.

Some clones are missing from TCRdb's copy, which holds only in-frame ones; the method was immunoSEQ multiplex PCR. The sample has fewer than 90,000 clones; about 86% are singletons. The TCR originated in an adult with an advanced solid tumor such as melanoma, head and neck, liver or kidney cancer. Sequences were derived from CD4+ or CD8+ T cells sorted from blood, sampled in a trial of the OX40 agonist ivuxolimab. J is TRBJ2-1 and V is TRBV7-2; 10 nucleotides line up with TRBD2. For the CDR3, the DNA is TGTGCCAGCAGCCACGGACTAGCGGTCCGGGAGCAGTTCTTC. This encodes CASSHGLAVREQFF.